A single sample gave rise to the 18 T cell receptor beta chains below, sequenced in a study of blood T cell repertoires in COVID-19. TCRdb's copy holds only in-frame clones and misses some; the assay was immunoSEQ multiplex PCR. The sample contains over 100,000 clones, 84% of which appear only once. Specimen: PBMCs or T cells enriched from blood (not recorded which). Receptors were obtained from a woman in her 30s who had recovered from COVID-19.

The V gene is TRBV5-1, the J gene TRBJ2-2; no clear D gene. V gave up 0 bases and J gave up 1 base, with 4 bases separating them. Germline CDR1 and CDR2: SGHRS and YFSETQ. The CDR3 totals 14 residues. The DNA of the CDR3 is TGCGCCAGCAGCTTGGGGCAGAACACCGGGGAGCTGTTTTTT. Amino acid sequence: CASSLGQNTGELFF.

V gene TRBV30 combines with J gene TRBJ1-1, with no clear D. The CDR3 extends over 11 amino acids. Trimming removed 0 bases at V and 7 bases at J, with 6 bases between. CDR1 is GTSNPN, CDR2 SVGIG, per germline (reference sequence). CDR3 nucleotides: TGTGCCTGGAGTGTACGGGTTGAAGCTTTCTTT. Protein: CAWSVRVEAFF.

This chain joins TRBV10-3 and TRBJ2-2; 8 nucleotides line up with TRBD1. The V segment lost 3 bases and the J segment 4 bases; nucleotides outside the gene matches: 4. This CDR3 spans 15 amino acids. CDR1 is ENHRY, CDR2 SYGVKD, per germline. The CDR3 here is CAISEGQGGTGELFF. CDR3 nucleotide sequence: TGTGCCATCAGTGAAGGACAGGGTGGCACCGGGGAGCTGTTTTTT.

This chain links TRBV2 with TRBJ2-2; D may be TRBD2 (6 bases). Trimming cost V 8 bases and J 0 bases, with 13 bases left between them. The germline V gene has CDR1 SNHLY and CDR2 FYNNEI. The CDR3 covers 15 residues. The CDR3 nucleotides read TGTGCCAGCCGTCAGGACTACCCGAACACCGGGGAGCTGTTTTTT. Residues: CASRQDYPNTGELFF.

This clone was seen just once. This chain joins TRBV5-1 and TRBJ1-3; TRBD1 matches 7 bases. With V trimmed by 3 bases and J by 4 bases, 13 bases remained unmatched. The V gene's germline CDR1 is SGHRS and CDR2 YFSETQ. The CDR3 has 17 residues. The CDR3 reads CASSSGVIQGVGNTIYF. The CDR3 nucleotides are TGCGCCAGCAGCTCGGGGGTGATTCAGGGGGTCGGAAACACCATATATTTT. Filled out from reference TRBV5-1 and TRBJ1-3, the complete variable domain reads KAGVTQTPRYLIKTRGQQVTLSCSPISGHRSVSWYQQTPGQGLQFLFEYFSETQRNKGNFPGRFSGRQFSNSRSEMNVSTLELGDSALYLCASSSGVIQGVGNTIYFGEGSWLTVV.

In its sample, this clone was seen once. The V call is TRBV13, the J call TRBJ2-7; 7 bases line up with TRBD2. With 4 bases clipped from V and 7 bases from J, the junction kept 10 bases outside the gene matches. Looked up from germline, CDR1 is PRHDT and CDR2 is FYEKMQ (reference sequence). This CDR3 is built from 14 residues. The CDR3 DNA sequence: TGTGCCAGCAGCTCCGGCCGGGGAGCGGGGGAGCAGTACTTC. This gives the protein CASSSGRGAGEQYF.

This CDR3 is CASSGGSGGETQYF. The CDR3 bases are TGCGCCAGCAGCGGCGGGAGTGGGGGTGAGACCCAGTACTTC. The rearrangement uses TRBV5-1 and TRBJ2-5, with TRBD2 matching 7 bases. The ends lost 4 bases at V and 5 bases at J; junction bases unmatched: 8. The germline CDR1 and CDR2 sequences are SGHRS and YFSETQ. The CDR3 loop spans 14 amino acids.

The V and J genes are TRBV7-8 and TRBJ1-1; 7 bases align to TRBD1. Germline lookup yields CDR1 SGHVS and CDR2 FQNEAQ. The J segment lost 1 base and the V segment lost 4 bases, leaving 18 bases of the junction unmatched. The CDR3 is 19 residues long. The CDR3 nucleotides read TGTGCCAGCAGCTCGCAGGGGGACCTCTCCCTAATCTGGAACACTGAAGCTTTCTTT. As protein: CASSSQGDLSLIWNTEAFF.

This clone was observed a single time. V gene TRBV5-1 combines with J gene TRBJ1-2; D is uncertain. The CDR3 length is 14 residues. V lost 1 base and J lost 7, with 14 bases in between. Germline V CDR1 and CDR2: SGHRS, YFSETQ. Here the CDR3 DNA reads TGCGCCAGCAGCTTGAACTTTGTTGAGGGTGGCTACACCTTC. The encoded protein is CASSLNFVEGGYTF.

This sequence joins TRBV5-4 and TRBJ2-1, with 12 nucleotides matching TRBD2. CDR3 size: 16 residues. V lost 3 bases, J lost 7 bases, and 8 bases stayed unmatched. The V gene's germline CDR1 is SGHNT and CDR2 YYREEE (reference sequence). The CDR3 sequence: CASSSRLAGVVNEQFF. The CDR3 region has the DNA TGTGCCAGCAGCTCCAGACTAGCGGGAGTCGTTAATGAGCAGTTCTTC.

The CDR3 DNA reads TGTGCCAGCCGGCGTTCAACAGGCACCGGGGAGCTGTTTTTT. As protein: CASRRSTGTGELFF. The chain uses TRBV2 and TRBJ2-2; perhaps TRBD1 as D (5 bases). Germline values: CDR1 SNHLY, CDR2 FYNNEI. CDR3 length: 14 residues. V was pared by 8 bases and J by 4 bases, with 14 bases between.

A single count supports this clone. This chain uses TRBV2 with TRBJ2-2; TRBD2 agrees at 7 bases. The CDR3 runs to 14 residues. J was trimmed by 5 bases and V by 6 bases; bases with no gene match: 6. Germline CDR1 and CDR2: SNHLY and FYNNEI. CDR3: CASRVERGTGELFF. The CDR3 DNA reads as TGTGCCAGCAGAGTGGAGCGGGGTACCGGGGAGCTGTTTTTT.

This chain uses TRBV12-5 with TRBJ2-7; D is possibly TRBD1 (5 bases). This CDR3 is 14 amino acids long. Trimming removed 3 bases at V and 7 bases at J, with 16 bases between. Germline-derived CDR1 and CDR2 are LGHNT and FRNRAP. The CDR3 loop reads CASGLRGDEREQYF. Here the CDR3 DNA reads TGTGCTAGTGGTTTAAGGGGCGATGAGAGAGAGCAGTACTTC.

This clone was picked up one time. The CDR3 DNA sequence: TGTGCCAGCAGCCGCCTCGCAGGGTCTCGTGGAAACACCATATATTTT. It is translated as CASSRLAGSRGNTIYF. The V gene is TRBV28, the J gene TRBJ1-3; D possibly corresponds to TRBD1 (5 bases). The length of the CDR3 is 16 residues. The ends were cut back, 6 bases at V and 3 bases at J, with 18 bases in the middle. Germline CDR1 MDHEN, CDR2 SYDVKM.

The chain is built from TRBV18 and TRBJ2-5; TRBD1 agrees at 10 bases. There are 17 residues in the CDR3. The V segment lost 1 base and the J segment 3 bases; nucleotides outside the gene matches: 8. The germline V gene encodes CDR1 KGHSH and CDR2 LQKENI. DNA of the CDR3: TGTGCCAGCTCACCACTAAGCGCCGGGACAGGGGAAGAGACCCAGTACTTC. Translating gives CASSPLSAGTGEETQYF.

Here the CDR3 reads CASSFQREFSEQFF. The CDR3 DNA follows: TGTGCCAGCAGCTTCCAGCGGGAGTTCAGTGAGCAGTTCTTC. This sequence joins TRBV11-2 and TRBJ2-1; 8 bases match TRBD2. Germline V gene sequence: CDR1 SGHAT, CDR2 FQNNGV. This CDR3 has 14 amino acids. Trimming at V came to 3 bases and at J to 9 bases, leaving 7 bases not matched to a gene.

V is TRBV19 and J is TRBJ1-2, with 8 bases fitting TRBD1. Per germline, CDR1 LNHDA and CDR2 SQIVND (reference sequence). With 6 bases clipped from V and 1 base from J, the junction kept 10 bases outside the gene matches. This CDR3 has 16 residues. The CDR3 coding sequence is TGTGCCAGTAGCCTCGGGACAGGCACTTTTAACTATGGCTACACCTTC. Translation gives CASSLGTGTFNYGYTF.

The rearrangement joins TRBV7-9 to TRBJ2-7; 10 positions match TRBD2. Per germline, CDR1 SEHNR and CDR2 FQNEAQ (reference sequence). V gave up 2 bases and J gave up 3 bases; unmatched junction bases: 1. This CDR3 has 14 residues. The CDR3 DNA sequence: TGTGCCAGCAGCTTACCTAGCGGGGGCTACGAGCAGTACTTC. Encoded protein: CASSLPSGGYEQYF.